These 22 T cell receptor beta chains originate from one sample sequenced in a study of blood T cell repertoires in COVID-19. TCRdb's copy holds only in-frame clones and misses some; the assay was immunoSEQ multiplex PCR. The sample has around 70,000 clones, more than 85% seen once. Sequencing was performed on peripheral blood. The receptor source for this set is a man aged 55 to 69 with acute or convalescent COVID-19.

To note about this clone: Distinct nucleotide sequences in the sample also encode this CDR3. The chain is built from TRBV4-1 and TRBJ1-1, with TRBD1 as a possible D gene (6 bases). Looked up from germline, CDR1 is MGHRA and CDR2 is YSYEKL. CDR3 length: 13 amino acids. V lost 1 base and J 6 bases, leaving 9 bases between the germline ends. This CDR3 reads CASSQVQGAEAFF. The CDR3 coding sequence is TGCGCCAGCAGCCAAGTACAGGGCGCTGAAGCTTTCTTT.

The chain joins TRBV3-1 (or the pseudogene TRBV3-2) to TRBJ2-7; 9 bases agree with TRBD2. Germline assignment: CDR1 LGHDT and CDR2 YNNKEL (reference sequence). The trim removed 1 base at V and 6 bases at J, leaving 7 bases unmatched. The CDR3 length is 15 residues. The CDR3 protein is CASSQGGLAGSEQYF. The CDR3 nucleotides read TGTGCCAGCAGCCAAGGGGGCCTAGCGGGAAGCGAGCAGTACTTC.

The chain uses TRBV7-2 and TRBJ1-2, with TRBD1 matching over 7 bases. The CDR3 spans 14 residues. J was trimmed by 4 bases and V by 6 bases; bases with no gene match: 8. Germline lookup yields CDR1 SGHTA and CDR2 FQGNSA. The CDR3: CASSWRTGGYGYTF. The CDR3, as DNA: TGTGCCAGCAGTTGGAGGACAGGAGGCTATGGCTACACCTTC.

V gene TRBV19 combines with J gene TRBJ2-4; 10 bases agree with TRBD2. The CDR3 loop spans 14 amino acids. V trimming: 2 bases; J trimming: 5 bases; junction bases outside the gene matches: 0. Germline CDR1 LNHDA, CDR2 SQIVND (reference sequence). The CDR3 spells CASSISGRENIQYF. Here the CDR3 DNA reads TGTGCCAGTAGTATAAGCGGGAGGGAAAACATTCAGTACTTC.

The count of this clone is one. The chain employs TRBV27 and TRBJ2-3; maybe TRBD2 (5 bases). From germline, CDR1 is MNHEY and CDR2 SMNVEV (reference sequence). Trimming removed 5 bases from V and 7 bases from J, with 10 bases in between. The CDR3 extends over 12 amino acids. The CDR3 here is CASSQSGNTQYF. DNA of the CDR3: TGTGCCAGCAGTCAAAGCGGTAATACGCAGTATTTT.

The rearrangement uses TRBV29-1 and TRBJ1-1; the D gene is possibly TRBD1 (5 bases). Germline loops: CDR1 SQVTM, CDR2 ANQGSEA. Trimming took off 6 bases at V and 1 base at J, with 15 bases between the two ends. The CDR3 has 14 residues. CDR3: CSVSFDSPNTEAFF. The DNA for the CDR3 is TGCAGCGTCTCATTCGACAGCCCGAACACTGAAGCTTTCTTT.

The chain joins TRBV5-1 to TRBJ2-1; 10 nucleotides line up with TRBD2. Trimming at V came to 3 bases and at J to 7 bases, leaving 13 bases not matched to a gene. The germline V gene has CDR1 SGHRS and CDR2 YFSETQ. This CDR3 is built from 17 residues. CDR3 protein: CASSSSPSGSVQNEQFF. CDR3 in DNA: TGCGCCAGCAGCTCTTCGCCTAGCGGGAGTGTTCAGAATGAGCAGTTCTTC.

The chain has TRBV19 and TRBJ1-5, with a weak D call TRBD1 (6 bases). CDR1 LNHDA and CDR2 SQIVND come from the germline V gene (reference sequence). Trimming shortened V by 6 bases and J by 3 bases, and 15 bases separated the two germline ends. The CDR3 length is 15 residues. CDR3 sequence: CASSREGGNNQPQHF. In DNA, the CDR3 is TGTGCCAGTAGCCGGGAAGGGGGTAACAATCAGCCCCAGCATTTT.

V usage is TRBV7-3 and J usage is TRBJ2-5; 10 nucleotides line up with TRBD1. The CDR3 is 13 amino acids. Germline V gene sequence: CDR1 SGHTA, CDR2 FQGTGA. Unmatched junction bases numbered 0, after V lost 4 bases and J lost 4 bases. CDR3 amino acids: CASSWDRGETQYF. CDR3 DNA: TGTGCCAGCAGCTGGGACAGGGGAGAGACCCAGTACTTC.

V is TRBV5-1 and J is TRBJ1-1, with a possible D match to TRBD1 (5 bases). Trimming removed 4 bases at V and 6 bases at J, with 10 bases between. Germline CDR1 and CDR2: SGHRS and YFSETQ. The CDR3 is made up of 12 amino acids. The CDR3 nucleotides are TGCGCCAGCAGCAGAGAAGGGGCTGAAGCTTTCTTT. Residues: CASSREGAEAFF.

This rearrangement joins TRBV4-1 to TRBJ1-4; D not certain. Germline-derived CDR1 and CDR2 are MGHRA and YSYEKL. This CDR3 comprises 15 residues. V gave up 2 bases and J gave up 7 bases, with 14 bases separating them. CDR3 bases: TGCGCCAGCAGCCAAAGTAGGGCGGGGATTGAAAAACTGTTTTTT. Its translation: CASSQSRAGIEKLFF.

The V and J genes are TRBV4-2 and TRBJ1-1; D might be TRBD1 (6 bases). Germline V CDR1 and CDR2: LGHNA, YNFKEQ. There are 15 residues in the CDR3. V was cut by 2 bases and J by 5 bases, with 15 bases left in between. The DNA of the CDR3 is TGTGCCAGCAGCCAATTCGAGGGAAGGGGGACTGAAGCTTTCTTT. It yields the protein CASSQFEGRGTEAFF.

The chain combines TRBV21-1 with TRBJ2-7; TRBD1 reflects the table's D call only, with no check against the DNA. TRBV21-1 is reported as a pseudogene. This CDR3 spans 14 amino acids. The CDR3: CASSKAPKGYEQYF. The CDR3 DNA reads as TGTGCCAGCAGCAAAGCCCCTAAGGGGTACGAGCAGTACTTC.

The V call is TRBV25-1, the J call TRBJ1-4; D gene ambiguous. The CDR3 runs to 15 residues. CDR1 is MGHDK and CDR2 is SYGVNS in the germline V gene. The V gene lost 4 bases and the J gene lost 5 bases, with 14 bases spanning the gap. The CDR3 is CASSVKGGKNEKLFF. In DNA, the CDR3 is TGTGCCAGCAGTGTAAAGGGAGGGAAGAATGAAAAACTGTTTTTT.

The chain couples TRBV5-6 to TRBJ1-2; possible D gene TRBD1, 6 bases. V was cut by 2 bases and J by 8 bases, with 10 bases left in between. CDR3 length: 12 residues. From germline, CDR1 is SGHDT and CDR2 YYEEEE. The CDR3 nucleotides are TGTGCCAGCAGCTTACAGGGTGAGGGCTACACCTTC. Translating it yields CASSLQGEGYTF.

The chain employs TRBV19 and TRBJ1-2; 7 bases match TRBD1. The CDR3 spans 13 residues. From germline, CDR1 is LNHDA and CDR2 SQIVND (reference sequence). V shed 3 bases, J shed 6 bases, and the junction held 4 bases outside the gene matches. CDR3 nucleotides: TGTGCCAGTAGTATCGGTCAGGGGGATGGCTACACCTTC. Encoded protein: CASSIGQGDGYTF.

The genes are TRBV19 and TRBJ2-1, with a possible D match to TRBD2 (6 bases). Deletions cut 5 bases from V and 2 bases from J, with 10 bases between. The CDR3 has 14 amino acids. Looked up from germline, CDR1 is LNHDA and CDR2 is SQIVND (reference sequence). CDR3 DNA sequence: TGTGCCAGTAGTTCGGTAGCGGCCTACAATGAGCAGTTCTTC. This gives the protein CASSSVAAYNEQFF. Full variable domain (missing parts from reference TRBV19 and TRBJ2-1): DGGITQSPKYLFRKEGQNVTLSCEQNLNHDAMYWYRQDPGQGLRLIYYSQIVNDFQKGDIAEGYSVSREKKESFPLTVTSAQKNPTAFYLCASSSVAAYNEQFFGPGTRLTVL.

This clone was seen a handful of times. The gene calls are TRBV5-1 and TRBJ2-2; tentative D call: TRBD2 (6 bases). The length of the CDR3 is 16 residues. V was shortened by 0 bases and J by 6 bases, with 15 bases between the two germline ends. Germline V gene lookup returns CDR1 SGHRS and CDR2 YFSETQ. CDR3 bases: TGCGCCAGCAGCTTGGTTAACCGGCCGGGGGCCGGGGAGCTGTTTTTT. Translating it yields CASSLVNRPGAGELFF.

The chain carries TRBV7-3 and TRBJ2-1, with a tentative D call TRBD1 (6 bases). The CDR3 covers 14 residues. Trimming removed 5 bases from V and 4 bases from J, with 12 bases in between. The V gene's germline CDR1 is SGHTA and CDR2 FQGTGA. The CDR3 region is CASSPGASYNEQFF. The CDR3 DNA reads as TGTGCCAGCAGCCCAGGGGCCAGTTACAATGAGCAGTTCTTC.

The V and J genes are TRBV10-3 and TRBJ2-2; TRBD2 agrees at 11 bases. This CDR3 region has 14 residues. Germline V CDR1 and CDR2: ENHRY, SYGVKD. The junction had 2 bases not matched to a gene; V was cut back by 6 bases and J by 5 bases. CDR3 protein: CAISTSGSTGELFF. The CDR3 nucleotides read TGTGCCATCAGCACTAGCGGGAGTACCGGGGAGCTGTTTTTT.

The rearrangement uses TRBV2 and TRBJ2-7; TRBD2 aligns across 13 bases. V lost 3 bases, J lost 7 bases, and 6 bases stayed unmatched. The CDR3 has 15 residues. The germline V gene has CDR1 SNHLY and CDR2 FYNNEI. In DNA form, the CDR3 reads TGTGCCAGCAGTGAGAGGGGACTAGCGGGGAGTGAGCAGTACTTC. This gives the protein CASSERGLAGSEQYF.

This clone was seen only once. CDR3 in DNA: TGTGCCATCAGTTTGGGACAGGGTGGAGGTGGCTACACCTTC. Translating it yields CAISLGQGGGGYTF. V gene TRBV10-3 combines with J gene TRBJ1-2, with 9 bases that match TRBD1. Germline V gene sequence: CDR1 ENHRY, CDR2 SYGVKD. This CDR3 comprises 14 residues. With 5 bases clipped from V and 7 bases from J, the junction kept 8 bases outside the gene matches.